Here is one T cell receptor (beta chain) with its context. The data were taken from a study of shared T cell receptors in the human thymus. The repertoire was sequenced with immunoSEQ multiplex PCR; TCRdb's copy has only in-frame clones and lacks some. The sample contains almost 550,000 clones, more than 75% of which appear only once. These data were also reused for a study on human thymus T cells.

The sequencing sample was made of thymocytes. The clonotype comes from a boy in the first two years of life with a congenital heart defect.

CDR3 in DNA: TGCAGCGTTGAGTGGCTAGTAAAGGGGAATGAGCAGTTCTTC. The encoded protein is CSVEWLVKGNEQFF. This chain links TRBV29-1 with TRBJ2-1; D is possibly TRBD1 (5 bases). The CDR3 is 14 amino acids. CDR1 SQVTM and CDR2 ANQGSEA come from the germline V gene. V was pared by 3 bases and J by 7 bases, with 16 bases between.